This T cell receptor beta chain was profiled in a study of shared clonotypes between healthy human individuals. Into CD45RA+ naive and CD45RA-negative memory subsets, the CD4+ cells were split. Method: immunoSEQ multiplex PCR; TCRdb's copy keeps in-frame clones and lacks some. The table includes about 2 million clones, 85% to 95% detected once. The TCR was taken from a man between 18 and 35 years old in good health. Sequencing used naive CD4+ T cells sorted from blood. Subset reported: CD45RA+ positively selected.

The CDR3 DNA follows: TGTGCCATCAGTAAAGGAGATGGGGTCTACGAGCAGTACTTC. As protein: CAISKGDGVYEQYF. The rearrangement uses TRBV10-3 and TRBJ2-7; D is unresolved. CDR3 length: 14 amino acids. Germline-derived CDR1 and CDR2 are ENHRY and SYGVKD. Trimming cost V 5 bases and J 3 bases, with 14 bases left between them.